These T cell receptor beta chains were read from a single sample in a study of blood T cell repertoires in COVID-19. This table comes from immunoSEQ multiplex PCR, and its TCRdb copy is limited to in-frame clones, with some not included. The sample holds about 250,000 clones, 86% seen once. Sequenced input: peripheral blood. These receptors came from a woman aged 25 to 39 with active or convalescent COVID-19. Each CDR3 is given with its conserved first and last residue.

v_gene,CDR3aa
TRBV7-2,CASSLGQRNTIYF
TRBV7-3,CASSLWASSSYEQYF
TRBV14,CASSQGEFLGPTEAFF
TRBV5-6,CASSAYPGLAVTDTQYF
TRBV19,CASSTRTGRGDNEQFF
TRBV19,CASTESRSRGRLHF
TRBV6-5,CASSYGTVAEGYTF
TRBV5-1,CASSLVGRGSGRYNEQFF
TRBV7-2,CASSLVTSGGAGETQYF
TRBV6-5,CASRRTGGFYGYTF
TRBV11-3,CASSSDRGSPALFF
TRBV9,CASSVRSGTEAFF
TRBV5-1,CASSSGQENTEAFF
TRBV24-1,CATSDPRQGSSDTQYF